Listed here are 32 T cell receptor beta chains from one sample, sequenced in a study of OX40 agonist ivuxolimab in advanced cancers. TCRdb's table, derived via immunoSEQ multiplex PCR, lists solely in-frame clones and lacks some. The top ten hold approximately 0.45% of the sample, which has around 82,000 clones, 70% to 90% seen once. Here the sequenced sample was CD4+ or CD8+ T cells sorted from blood, taken in a trial of the OX40 agonist ivuxolimab. The receptors shown here come from an adult with an advanced solid tumor such as melanoma, head and neck, liver or kidney cancer.

The CDR3 nucleotides are TGCGCCAGCAGCTCGGAGTGGCGGGGGGCCGGAAGCTCCTACGAGCAGTACTTC. Residues: CASSSEWRGAGSSYEQYF. The chain is built from TRBV5-1 and TRBJ2-7; 8 nucleotides agree with TRBD2. CDR3 length equals 18 residues. The germline V gene has CDR1 SGHRS and CDR2 YFSETQ. The V gene end was trimmed by 3 bases and the J gene end by 0 bases; junction bases not matched to a gene: 14.

V usage is TRBV6-1 and J usage is TRBJ2-7; D gene uncertain. The CDR3 runs to 13 residues. The V and J ends lost 1 base and 7 bases respectively, with 11 bases between them. CDR1 is MNHNS and CDR2 is SASEGT in the germline V gene. The CDR3 is CASSEGVYGEQYF. The CDR3 DNA reads as TGTGCCAGCAGTGAAGGCGTGTACGGAGAGCAGTACTTC.

Turning to this clone: It is unclear where the CDR3 begins or ends on the DNA, so no DNA is shown, and the CDR3 is as TCRdb lists it. The gene calls are TRBV21-1 and TRBJ2-3; whether TRBD1, the table's D call, matches the DNA was not checked. TRBV21-1 is given as a pseudogene. The CDR3 totals 16 residues, both ends included. CDR3 sequence: CASRPSWGQGADTQYF.

The chain links TRBV10-3 to TRBJ2-3; 7 nucleotides match TRBD2. The ends lost 2 bases at V and 2 bases at J; junction bases unmatched: 10. The germline CDR1 and CDR2 sequences are ENHRY and SYGVKD. The CDR3 runs to 17 residues. The CDR3 loop is CAISEISGGTTTDTQYF. The CDR3 DNA follows: TGTGCCATCAGTGAGATTAGTGGGGGGACTACCACAGATACGCAGTATTTT.

The table lists this clone with a count of one. V is TRBV6-1 and J is TRBJ1-2; 8 bases are a match to TRBD1. V lost 7 bases to trimming and J lost 3 bases; unmatched junction nucleotides: 10. The germline gives CDR1 MNHNS, CDR2 SASEGT. The CDR3 contains 15 residues. The chain's CDR3 is CASILGQGGYYGYTF. The CDR3 coding sequence is TGTGCCAGCATTTTAGGACAGGGCGGCTACTATGGCTACACCTTC.

This clone was seen just once. The chain recombines TRBV19 with TRBJ2-5; a possible D gene is TRBD1 (7 bases). The germline V and J ends were trimmed by 5 bases and 5 bases, with 15 bases remaining between them. The CDR3 length is 14 residues. Germline assignment: CDR1 LNHDA and CDR2 SQIVND (reference sequence). The DNA for the CDR3 is TGTGCCAGTAGTTCTTCGACAGGGAGGGAGACCCAGTACTTC. Its translation is CASSSSTGRETQYF. The variable domain in full, completed from reference TRBV19 and TRBJ2-5, reads DGGITQSPKYLFRKEGQNVTLSCEQNLNHDAMYWYRQDPGQGLRLIYYSQIVNDFQKGDIAEGYSVSREKKESFPLTVTSAQKNPTAFYLCASSSSTGRETQYFGPGTRLLVL.

V is TRBV19 and J is TRBJ1-4; 8 bases are shared with TRBD1. The J segment lost 3 bases and the V segment lost 6 bases, leaving 6 bases of the junction unmatched. CDR3 size: 15 residues. Germline V lookup: CDR1 LNHDA, CDR2 SQIVND (reference sequence). The CDR3 spells CASSGQGTANEKLFF. The CDR3 DNA follows: TGTGCCAGTAGCGGACAGGGAACAGCTAATGAAAAACTGTTTTTT. The whole variable domain, filled in from reference TRBV19 and TRBJ1-4, reads DGGITQSPKYLFRKEGQNVTLSCEQNLNHDAMYWYRQDPGQGLRLIYYSQIVNDFQKGDIAEGYSVSREKKESFPLTVTSAQKNPTAFYLCASSGQGTANEKLFFGSGTQLSVL.

The chain is built from TRBV4-3 and TRBJ1-1; D call uncertain. Germline assignment: CDR1 LGHNA and CDR2 YSLEER. The CDR3 length is 15 residues. V lost 1 base and J lost 8, with 17 bases in between. This CDR3 is CASSQGSAMTREAFF. The CDR3 DNA reads as TGCGCCAGCAGCCAAGGGTCTGCAATGACGAGGGAAGCTTTCTTT.

CDR3 sequence: CASSHWGTGTGELFF. The CDR3 DNA is TGTGCCAGCAGCCATTGGGGGACTGGCACCGGGGAGCTGTTTTTT. The V call is TRBV11-2, the J call TRBJ2-2; TRBD2 might be the D (6 bases). The CDR3 loop spans 15 amino acids. Trimming pared 5 bases from V and 4 bases from J, leaving 14 bases between. CDR1 and CDR2 (germline): SGHAT, FQNNGV.

The V and J genes are TRBV6-5 and TRBJ1-2; D may be TRBD1 (5 bases). The CDR3 consists of 15 residues. From germline, CDR1 is MNHEY and CDR2 SVGAGI. Between the trimmed V and J ends, which lost 6 bases and 8 bases, there was a span of 22 bases. This CDR3 is CASSPPGRRERGYTF. CDR3 DNA: TGTGCCAGCAGCCCCCCCGGACGCAGGGAGAGGGGCTACACCTTC.

The genes are TRBV10-3 and TRBJ1-3, with TRBD1 matching over 9 bases. The CDR3 consists of 18 residues. CDR1 and CDR2 from the germline V gene are ENHRY and SYGVKD. V was pared by 3 bases and J by 3 bases, with 12 bases of the junction left unmatched. CDR3 nucleotide sequence: TGTGCCATCAGTGAATCGGACAGGGGTATATTCAGTGGAAACACCATATATTTT. Its translation: CAISESDRGIFSGNTIYF.

J is TRBJ2-7 and V is TRBV11-3; D is tentatively TRBD1 or TRBD2 (5 bases each). Germline V gene data show CDR1 as SGHNT and CDR2 as YENEEA. Trimming cost V 2 bases and J 2 bases, with 13 bases left between them. The CDR3 is 15 amino acids. CDR3 DNA: TGTGCCAGCAGCTTAAGCGCAGGGACGCCCTACGAGCAGTACTTC. Translated, it gives CASSLSAGTPYEQYF.

The rearrangement joins TRBV5-1 to TRBJ2-3; TRBD1 matches 10 bases. CDR3 length: 17 amino acids. The V segment lost 3 bases and the J segment 1 base; nucleotides outside the gene matches: 8. Germline CDR1 reads SGHRS; CDR2 reads YFSETQ. Here the CDR3 DNA reads TGCGCCAGCAGCTCAGCGACCGGGACAGGGGGCACAGATACGCAGTATTTT. It translates to CASSSATGTGGTDTQYF.

This sequence joins TRBV4-1 and TRBJ2-3; the D gene could be TRBD1 or TRBD2 (6 bases each). The length of the CDR3 is 17 residues. Germline values: CDR1 MGHRA, CDR2 YSYEKL. The V end was cut by 2 bases, the J end by 4 bases, with 19 bases between. In nucleotides, the CDR3 is TGCGCCAGCAGCCAACGACTAGTGGGGGGCAGGTCAGATACGCAGTATTTT. Its protein product is CASSQRLVGGRSDTQYF.

The chain employs TRBV7-9 and TRBJ1-2; no definite D call. Germline V CDR1 and CDR2: SEHNR, FQNEAQ (reference sequence). The CDR3 runs 11 residues. Trimming removed 3 bases from V and 8 bases from J, with 7 bases in between. In DNA, the CDR3 is TGTGCCAGCAGCTTCGTTATGGGCTACACCTTC. Amino acids: CASSFVMGYTF.

V is TRBV7-3 and J is TRBJ1-1; D ambiguous. CDR1 and CDR2 from the germline V gene are SGHTA and FQGTGA. Between the trimmed V and J ends, which lost 5 bases and 1 base, there was a span of 17 bases. The CDR3 is 16 amino acids. The CDR3 spells CASSLQEHRPNTEAFF. DNA of the CDR3: TGTGCCAGCAGCCTTCAAGAGCACAGACCGAACACTGAAGCTTTCTTT.

The chain is built from TRBV15 and TRBJ1-2; the D is unclear. The CDR3 covers 14 residues. Per the germline V gene, CDR1 is LNHNV and CDR2 is YYDKDF (reference sequence). The germline V and J ends were trimmed by 1 base and 1 base, with 7 bases remaining between them. The CDR3 is CATSRVAFNYGYTF. CDR3 nucleotides: TGTGCCACCAGCAGAGTGGCGTTTAACTATGGCTACACCTTC. Full variable domain (missing parts from reference TRBV15 and TRBJ1-2): DAMVIQNPRYQVTQFGKPVTLSCSQTLNHNVMYWYQQKSSQAPKLLFHYYDKDFNNEADTPDNFQSRRPNTSFCFLDIRSPGLGDTAMYLCATSRVAFNYGYTFGSGTRLTVV.

The rearrangement links TRBV28 to TRBJ1-4; TRBD1 might be the D (6 bases). CDR3 length: 15 residues. Germline V gives CDR1 MDHEN, CDR2 SYDVKM. V shed 5 bases and J shed 6 bases, with 16 bases lying between them. CDR3 bases: TGTGCCAGCAGTCCCGAGGGGGGAGGGTATGAAAAACTGTTTTTT. As protein: CASSPEGGGYEKLFF.

This chain links TRBV7-3 with TRBJ2-7; TRBD1 matches 8 bases. This CDR3 contains 14 residues. Trimming took 4 bases from V and 4 from J; bases not matched to a gene: 6. Germline V lookup: CDR1 SGHTA, CDR2 FQGTGA. The CDR3 sequence is CASSSHRGTYEQYF. The CDR3 nucleotides are TGTGCCAGCAGCTCCCACAGGGGGACTTACGAGCAGTACTTC.

The sample holds a few counts of this clone. The chain carries TRBV7-9 and TRBJ1-2, with a tentative D call TRBD1 (6 bases). Germline CDR1 reads SEHNR; CDR2 reads FQNEAQ (reference sequence). The CDR3 covers 14 residues. V dropped 5 bases and J dropped 8 bases, with 18 bases sitting between them. In DNA, the CDR3 is TGTGCCAGCAGCGGGAAACAGGGCTCATTGGGCTACACCTTC. This gives the protein CASSGKQGSLGYTF.

This chain connects TRBV6-5 to TRBJ1-1; 7 bases map to TRBD1. Germline CDR1 reads MNHEY; CDR2 reads SVGAGI. V shed 2 bases and J 8 bases; nucleotides not matched to a gene: 8. There are 14 residues in the CDR3. The chain's CDR3 is CASSYTHRQGEAFF. The CDR3 DNA reads as TGTGCCAGCAGTTACACCCACCGACAGGGAGAAGCTTTCTTT.

The chain recombines TRBV7-2 with TRBJ2-4; TRBD1 matches 7 bases. The trim removed 0 bases at V and 7 bases at J, leaving 3 bases unmatched. CDR3 length equals 14 residues. The germline CDR1 and CDR2 sequences are SGHTA and FQGNSA. The CDR3 DNA is TGTGCCAGCAGCTTAGCAGGGGGCGCGAACATTCAGTACTTC. Translated, it gives CASSLAGGANIQYF.

This clone was detected only once. V gene TRBV10-3 combines with J gene TRBJ1-1; D not certain. Germline values: CDR1 ENHRY, CDR2 SYGVKD. V lost 0 bases, J lost 6 bases, and 11 bases lay in between. The CDR3 runs 14 residues. The CDR3, as DNA: TGTGCCATCAGTGAGTCTAAAGCTAGGTCTGAAGCTTTCTTT. Amino acid sequence: CAISESKARSEAFF.

This rearrangement joins TRBV5-4 to TRBJ1-2; D is unresolved. Germline CDR1 and CDR2: SGHNT and YYREEE (reference sequence). The length of the CDR3 is 14 residues. The V gene lost 2 bases and the J gene lost 2 bases, with 10 bases spanning the gap. CDR3 sequence: CASSFGLKNYGYTF. DNA for the CDR3: TGTGCCAGCAGCTTTGGCCTCAAAAACTATGGCTACACCTTC.

The chain is built from TRBV5-1 and TRBJ2-6; no reliable D call. V gave up 4 bases and J gave up 6 bases, with 20 bases separating them. The CDR3 consists of 17 residues. Germline V gene data show CDR1 as SGHRS and CDR2 as YFSETQ. This CDR3 reads CASSRAGLILEANVLTF. The DNA of the CDR3 is TGCGCCAGCAGCCGCGCTGGTCTTATTCTGGAGGCCAACGTCCTGACTTTC.

The chain couples TRBV18 to TRBJ1-1, with TRBD1 matching over 7 bases. The CDR3 is 15 residues long. CDR1 and CDR2 (germline): KGHSH, LQKENI. V lost 0 bases, J lost 1 base, and 2 bases stayed unmatched. The CDR3 sequence is CASSPPYRGNTEAFF. DNA for the CDR3: TGTGCCAGCTCACCACCTTACAGGGGGAACACTGAAGCTTTCTTT.

The rearrangement joins TRBV9 to TRBJ2-3, with 9 positions matching TRBD2. CDR3 length equals 16 residues. V shed 0 bases and J 0 bases; nucleotides not matched to a gene: 2. Germline values: CDR1 SGDLS, CDR2 YYNGEE. The DNA of the CDR3 is TGTGCCAGCAGCGTAGAGCTAGCGGGGAGCACAGATACGCAGTATTTT. It yields the protein CASSVELAGSTDTQYF.

V and J are TRBV7-8 and TRBJ1-1; TRBD1 matches at 8 bases. The CDR3 runs to 12 residues. Germline V gene data show CDR1 as SGHVS and CDR2 as FQNEAQ. V trimming: 2 bases; J trimming: 14 bases; junction bases outside the gene matches: 7. The CDR3 bases are TGTGCCAGCAGCTTAACAGGGGGTATTAGGTTCTTT. Protein: CASSLTGGIRFF.

The rearrangement links TRBV29-1 to TRBJ2-3; 7 bases map to TRBD2. This CDR3 has 14 residues. V shed 8 bases, J shed 4 bases, and the junction held 12 bases outside the gene matches. Germline CDR1 is SQVTM and CDR2 is ANQGSEA. The CDR3 protein is CSFPRSGGADTQYF. Here the CDR3 DNA reads TGCAGCTTCCCAAGGAGTGGGGGGGCAGATACGCAGTATTTT.

Points on this clone: Other DNA sequences in the sample encode the same CDR3. The chain joins TRBV5-1 to TRBJ1-5, with D maybe TRBD1 (5 bases). Germline CDR1 and CDR2: SGHRS and YFSETQ. The CDR3 has 14 amino acids. V lost 0 bases and J lost 5, with 9 bases in between. CDR3 in amino acids: CASSLAGGDQPQHF. The CDR3 region has the DNA TGCGCCAGCAGCTTGGCGGGAGGGGATCAGCCCCAGCATTTT.

Only a few counts were recorded for this clone. V gene TRBV12-5 combines with J gene TRBJ1-1; possible D gene TRBD1, 5 bases. The CDR3 has 12 residues. Germline assignment: CDR1 LGHNT and CDR2 FRNRAP. Trimming shortened V by 7 bases and J by 3 bases, and 9 bases separated the two germline ends. CDR3 coding DNA: TGTGCTAGTGTAAGAGGGGACACTGAAGCTTTCTTT. Its translation is CASVRGDTEAFF.

The genes are TRBV4-2 and TRBJ1-1; D is perhaps TRBD1 (6 bases). Trimming took 4 bases from V and 11 from J, leaving 20 bases between them. In germline, CDR1 is LGHNA, CDR2 YNFKEQ. The CDR3 contains 14 residues. The CDR3 DNA sequence: TGTGCCAGCAGCCGGGAAGGGGGGGACTACGCGGCTTTCTTT. As protein: CASSREGGDYAAFF.